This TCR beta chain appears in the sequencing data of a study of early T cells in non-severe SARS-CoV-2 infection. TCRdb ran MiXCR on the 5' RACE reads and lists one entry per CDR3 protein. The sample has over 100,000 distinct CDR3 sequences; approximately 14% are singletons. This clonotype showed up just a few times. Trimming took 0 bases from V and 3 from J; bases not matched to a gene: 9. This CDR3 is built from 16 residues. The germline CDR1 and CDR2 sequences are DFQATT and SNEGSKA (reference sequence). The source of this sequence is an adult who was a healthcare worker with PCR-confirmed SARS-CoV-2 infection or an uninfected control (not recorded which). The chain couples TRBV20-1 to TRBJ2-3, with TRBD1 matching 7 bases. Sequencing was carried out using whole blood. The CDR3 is CSARDPGQSSTDTQYF. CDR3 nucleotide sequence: TGCAGTGCTAGAGATCCGGGACAGAGCTCGACAGATACGCAGTATTTT.